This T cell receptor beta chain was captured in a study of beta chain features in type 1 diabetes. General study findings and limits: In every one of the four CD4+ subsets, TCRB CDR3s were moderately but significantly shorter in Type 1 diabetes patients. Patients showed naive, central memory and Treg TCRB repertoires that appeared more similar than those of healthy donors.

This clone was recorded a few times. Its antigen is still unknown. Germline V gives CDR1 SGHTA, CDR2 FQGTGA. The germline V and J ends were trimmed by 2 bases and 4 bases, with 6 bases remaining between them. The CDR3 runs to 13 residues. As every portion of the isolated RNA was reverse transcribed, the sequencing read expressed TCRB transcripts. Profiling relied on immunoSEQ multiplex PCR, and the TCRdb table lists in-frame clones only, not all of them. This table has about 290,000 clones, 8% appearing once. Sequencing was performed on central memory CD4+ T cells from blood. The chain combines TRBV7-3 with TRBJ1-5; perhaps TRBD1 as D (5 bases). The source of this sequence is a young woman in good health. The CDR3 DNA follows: TGTGCCAGCAGCTTACGGGGGAATCAGCCCCAGCATTTT. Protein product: CASSLRGNQPQHF.